This T cell receptor (beta chain) was recovered during a study of regulatory T cells in long-lasting Graves disease. The time point: newly diagnosed GD, antithyroid drugs for less than 3 months. The TCR library was prepared using RNA isolated from PBMCs. The TCR beta library used iRepertoire HTBI primers with Arm-PCR amplification of CDR3. From the multiplex PCR reads, TCRdb called clonotypes with MiXCR, one entry per CDR3 protein. Of about 540,000 distinct CDR3 sequences in the sample, about 14% were seen once. In its sample, this clonotype was seen many times. The V segment lost 5 bases and the J segment 3 bases; nucleotides outside the gene matches: 12. The CDR3 runs to 16 residues. CDR1 is SGHAT and CDR2 is FQNNGV in the germline V gene. A further study also used this sample, focusing on T cells in Graves' hyperthyroidism and ophthalmopathy. That paper notes: Subjects aged 18 to 65 presented with newly diagnosed hyperthyroidism of less than 2 months' duration.

This TCR came from a man aged 25-45 years with Graves disease. Sample: peripheral blood mononuclear cells (PBMCs), taken at new diagnosis, from a patient treated with antithyroid drugs. This chain links TRBV11-2 with TRBJ2-7, with 8 nucleotides matching TRBD2. The CDR3 region is CASSRGGSTVLYEQYF. CDR3 nucleotide sequence: TGTGCCAGCAGCCGGGGGGGGAGCACGGTTCTCTACGAGCAGTACTTC.